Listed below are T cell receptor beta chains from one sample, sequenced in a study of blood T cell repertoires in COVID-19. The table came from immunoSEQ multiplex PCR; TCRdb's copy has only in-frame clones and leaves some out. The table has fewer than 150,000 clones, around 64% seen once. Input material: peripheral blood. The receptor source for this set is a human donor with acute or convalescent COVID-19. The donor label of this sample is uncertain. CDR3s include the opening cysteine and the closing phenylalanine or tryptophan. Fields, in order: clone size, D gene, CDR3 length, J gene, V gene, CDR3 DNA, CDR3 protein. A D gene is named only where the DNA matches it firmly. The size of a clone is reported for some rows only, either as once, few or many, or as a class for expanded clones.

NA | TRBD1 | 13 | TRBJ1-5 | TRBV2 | TGTGCCAGCAAAGGACAGGGCAATCAGCCCCAGCATTTT | CASKGQGNQPQHF
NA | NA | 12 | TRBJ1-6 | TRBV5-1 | TGCGCCAGCAGCTTCCCAGGGTCACCCCTCCACTTT | CASSFPGSPLHF
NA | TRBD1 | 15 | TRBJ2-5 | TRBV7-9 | TGTGCCAGCAGAAGGACAGGATGGGGTCAAGAGACCCAGTACTTC | CASRRTGWGQETQYF
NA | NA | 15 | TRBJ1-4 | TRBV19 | TGTGCCAGTAGTATCGACAAACAGACTAATGAAAAACTGTTTTTT | CASSIDKQTNEKLFF
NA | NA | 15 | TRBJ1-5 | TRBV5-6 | TGTGCCAGCGCGGCTGGGGGAGGAAGCAATCAGCCCCAGCATTTT | CASAAGGGSNQPQHF
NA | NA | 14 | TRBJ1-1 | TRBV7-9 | TGTGCCAGCAGCTTCTGGGGCACGAACACTGAAGCTTTCTTT | CASSFWGTNTEAFF
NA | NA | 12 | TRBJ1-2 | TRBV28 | TGTGCCAGCAGTTTATCCGGCTATGGCTACACCTTC | CASSLSGYGYTF
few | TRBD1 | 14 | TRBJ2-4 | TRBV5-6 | TGTGCCAGCAGCTTTAGGGACAGCAAAAACATTCAGTACTTC | CASSFRDSKNIQYF
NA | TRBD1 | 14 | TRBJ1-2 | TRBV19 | TGTGCCAGTACCCAGGGGGGTACGGTACGCGGCTACACCTTC | CASTQGGTVRGYTF
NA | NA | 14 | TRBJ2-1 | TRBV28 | TGTGCCAGCAGCCTAACAGGGAGCCGGAATGAGCAGTTCTTC | CASSLTGSRNEQFF
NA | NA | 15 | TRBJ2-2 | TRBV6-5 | TGTGCCAGCAGAGGGACAGGCCGGGGGGTGGGGGAGCTGTTTTTT | CASRGTGRGVGELFF
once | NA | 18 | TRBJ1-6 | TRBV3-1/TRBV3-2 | TGTGCCAGCAGCCAAGAAGGGGGAAGGTTCTCCTATAATTCACCCCTCCACTTT | CASSQEGGRFSYNSPLHF
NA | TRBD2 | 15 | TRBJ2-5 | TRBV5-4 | TGTGCCAGCACCGCGACTAGCGGGGAACAAGAGACCCAGTACTTC | CASTATSGEQETQYF
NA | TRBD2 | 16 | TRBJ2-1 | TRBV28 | TGTGCCAGCAGTTTCGTAGCGGGGGCCCTGTACAATGAGCAGTTCTTC | CASSFVAGALYNEQFF
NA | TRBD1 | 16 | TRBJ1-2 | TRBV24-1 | TGTGCCACCAGTGGACATGCCGGACAGGGAGACTATGGCTACACCTTC | CATSGHAGQGDYGYTF
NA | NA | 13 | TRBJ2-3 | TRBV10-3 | TGTGCCATCAGTGAGTCCGGCACAGATACGCAGTATTTT | CAISESGTDTQYF
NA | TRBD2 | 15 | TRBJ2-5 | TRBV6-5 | TGTGCCAGCAGTTCTGACCCGGGACTACGATCGGACCAGTACTTC | CASSSDPGLRSDQYF
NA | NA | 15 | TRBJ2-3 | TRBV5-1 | TGCGCCAGCAGCTTGAGTCGACTAGTAACGAATACGCAGTATTTT | CASSLSRLVTNTQYF
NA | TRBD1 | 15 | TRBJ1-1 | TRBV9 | TGTGCCAGCAGCGTAGAAGGGGGCAAGGGCACTGAAGCTTTCTTT | CASSVEGGKGTEAFF
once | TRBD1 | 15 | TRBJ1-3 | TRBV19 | TGTGCCAGTAGTCCCGACAGGGGGGCTGGAAACACCATATATTTT | CASSPDRGAGNTIYF
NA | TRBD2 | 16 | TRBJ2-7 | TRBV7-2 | TGTGCCAGCAGCTTAGTCATGTCGGCGGGGGTTTACGAGCAGTACTTC | CASSLVMSAGVYEQYF
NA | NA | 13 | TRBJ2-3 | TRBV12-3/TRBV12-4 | TGTGCCACTCAGCGGAGTGGCACAGATACGCAGTATTTT | CATQRSGTDTQYF
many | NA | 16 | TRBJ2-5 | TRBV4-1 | TGCGCCAGCAGCAAAACCGGGACATTCGCCCAAGAGACCCAGTACTTC | CASSKTGTFAQETQYF
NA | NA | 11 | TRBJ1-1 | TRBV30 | TGTGCCTGGAGCGCACGAGAGGTAGCTTTCTTT | CAWSAREVAFF
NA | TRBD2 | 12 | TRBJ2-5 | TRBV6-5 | TGTGCCAGCAGTCGGGGGGGAGAGACCCAGTACTTC | CASSRGGETQYF
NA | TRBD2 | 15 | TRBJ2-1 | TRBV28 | TGTGCCAGCAGCAGCGGGGGGAGCTCCTACAATGAGCAGTTCTTC | CASSSGGSSYNEQFF
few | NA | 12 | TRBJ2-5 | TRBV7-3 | TGTGCCAGCGGCCGGGGTGAGGAGACCCAGTACTTC | CASGRGEETQYF
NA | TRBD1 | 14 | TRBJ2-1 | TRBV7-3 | TGTGCCAGCAGCTTCGGACAGGGTGGGAATGAGCAGTTCTTC | CASSFGQGGNEQFF
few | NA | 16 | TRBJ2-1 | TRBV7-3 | TGTGCCAGCAGCAAGCGCCATGGCGGGGAATACAATGAGCAGTTCTTC | CASSKRHGGEYNEQFF
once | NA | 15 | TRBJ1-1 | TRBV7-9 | TGTGCCAGCAGTGTTCAGGGGACCCAGAACACTGAAGCTTTCTTT | CASSVQGTQNTEAFF
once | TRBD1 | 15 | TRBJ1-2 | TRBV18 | TGTGCCAGCTCAACGGACAGGGAAGGTATGGGAGGCTACACCTTC | CASSTDREGMGGYTF
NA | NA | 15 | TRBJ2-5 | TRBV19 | TGTGCCAGTAGTAAAGGGGTGTCCCTTCAAGAGACCCAGTACTTC | CASSKGVSLQETQYF
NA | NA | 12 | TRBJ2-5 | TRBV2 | TGTGCCAGTGAAACGTTAGAAGAGACCCAGTACTTC | CASETLEETQYF
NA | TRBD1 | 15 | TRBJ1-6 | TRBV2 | TGTGCCAGCAGTGGGCGACAGGGGAATAATTCACCCCTCCACTTT | CASSGRQGNNSPLHF
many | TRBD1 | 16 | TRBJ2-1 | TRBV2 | TGTGCCAGCAGTGAAGTTTTCACAGGGGGCTACAATGAGCAGTTCTTC | CASSEVFTGGYNEQFF
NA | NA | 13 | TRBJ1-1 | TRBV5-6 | TGTGCCAGCAGCTTTTATAGTTCAGGTCAAGCTTTCTTT | CASSFYSSGQAFF
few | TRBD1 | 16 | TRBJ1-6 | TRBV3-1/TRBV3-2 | TGTGCCAGCAGCCAAGCCGGGACAGGGTTTAGGTCACCCCTCCACTTT | CASSQAGTGFRSPLHF
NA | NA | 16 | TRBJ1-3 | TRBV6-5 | TGTGCCAGCAGTTACTCGCGGTTTGTCTCTGGAAACACCATATATTTT | CASSYSRFVSGNTIYF
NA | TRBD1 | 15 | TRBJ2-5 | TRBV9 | TGTGCCAGCAGCGAGGGACAGGGAAGAGAAGAGACCCAGTACTTC | CASSEGQGREETQYF
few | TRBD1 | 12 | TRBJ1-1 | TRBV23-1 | TGCGCCAGCAGTCGTATGGGACAGCAAGCTTTCTTT | CASSRMGQQAFF
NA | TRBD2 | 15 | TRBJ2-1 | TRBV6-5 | TGTGCCAGCAGGGGACTAGCGGGGTCCTACAATGAGCAGTTCTTC | CASRGLAGSYNEQFF
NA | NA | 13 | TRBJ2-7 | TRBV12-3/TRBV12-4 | TGTGCCAGCGGTCAGGGAAGCTCCTACGAGCAGTACTTC | CASGQGSSYEQYF
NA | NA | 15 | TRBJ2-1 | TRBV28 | TGTGCCAGCAGTTTCAGGGGCTCGGGGTACAATGAGCAGTTCTTC | CASSFRGSGYNEQFF
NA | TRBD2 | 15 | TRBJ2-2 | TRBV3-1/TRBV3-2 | TGTGCCAGCAGCCAAGTACTAGCGGTATCCGGGGAGCTGTTTTTT | CASSQVLAVSGELFF
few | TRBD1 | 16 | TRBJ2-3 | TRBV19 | TGTGCCAGTACCCAGTGGGGGACAGGAGACACAGATACGCAGTATTTT | CASTQWGTGDTDTQYF
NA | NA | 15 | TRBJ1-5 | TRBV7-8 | TGTGCCAGCGGCCCAGGGAGGATTAGCAATCAGCCCCAGCATTTT | CASGPGRISNQPQHF
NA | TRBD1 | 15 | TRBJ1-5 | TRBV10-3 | TGTGCCATCAGTGAGGTAACAGGGGGCGGTCAGCCCCAGCATTTT | CAISEVTGGGQPQHF
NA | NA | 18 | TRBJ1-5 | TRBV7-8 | TGTGCCAGCAGCTCCTCTTGGGGGGGCCGGCGCGGGGATCAGCCCCAGCATTTT | CASSSSWGGRRGDQPQHF
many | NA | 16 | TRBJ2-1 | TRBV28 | TGTGCCAGCAGTACCGGGGATTGGAGCTCCTACAATGAGCAGTTCTTC | CASSTGDWSSYNEQFF
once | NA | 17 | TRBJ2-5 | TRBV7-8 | TGTGCCAGCAGCTTCCCCTTTTTGGTAGGGGACCAAGAGACCCAGTACTTC | CASSFPFLVGDQETQYF